This T cell receptor (beta chain) was captured by sequencing in a study of CD8 T cells in ankylosing spondylitis. The CDR3 has 16 amino acids. Germline CDR1 and CDR2: SGHTA and FQGNSA. The V and J ends lost 3 bases and 3 bases respectively, with 12 bases between them. This clonotype was counted ten times or more. What it recognizes is unknown. Each TCR beta library was made by quantitative 5'-RACE that incorporated molecular barcodes. TCRdb reprocessed the 5' RACE reads with MiXCR, giving one entry per CDR3 protein. The sample includes 500,000 to 650,000 distinct CDR3 sequences, about 5.4% of them seen just once. Study-wide results and caveats: A number of the motif variants had already been described in reactive arthritis synovial fluid and blood. Seemingly characteristic of ankylosing spondylitis blood was a TCR beta motif consisting of eight highly homologous variants.

The sequencing input was blood, either unsorted or a sorted T cell fraction (not recorded which). The rearrangement joins TRBV7-2 to TRBJ1-6, with D unresolved. The receptor's source is a male donor with ankylosing spondylitis. The CDR3 here is CASSFRGGDYNSPLHF. The CDR3 nucleotides read TGTGCCAGCAGCTTCCGCGGAGGCGACTATAATTCACCCCTCCACTTT.